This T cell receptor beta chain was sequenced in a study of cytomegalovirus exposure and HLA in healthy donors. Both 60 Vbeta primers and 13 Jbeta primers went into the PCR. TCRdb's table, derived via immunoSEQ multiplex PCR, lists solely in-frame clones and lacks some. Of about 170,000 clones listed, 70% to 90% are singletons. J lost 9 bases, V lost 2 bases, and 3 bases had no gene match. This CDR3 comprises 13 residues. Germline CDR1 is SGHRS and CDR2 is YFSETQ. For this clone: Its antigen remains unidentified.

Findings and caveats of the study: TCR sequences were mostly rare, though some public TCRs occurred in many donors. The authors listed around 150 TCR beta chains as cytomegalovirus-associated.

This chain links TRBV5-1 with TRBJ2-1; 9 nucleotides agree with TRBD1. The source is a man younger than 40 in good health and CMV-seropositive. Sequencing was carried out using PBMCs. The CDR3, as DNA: TGCGCCAGCAGCTTCACAGGGGGCCTTGAGCAGTTCTTC. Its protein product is CASSFTGGLEQFF.